The 25 T cell receptor beta chains listed next were all sequenced from one sample in a study of CD8 T cells in ankylosing spondylitis (dated by TCRdb to between 2016 and 2019). No antigen has been identified for these receptors. The method was 5' RACE. TCRdb shows the sequencer as Illumina HiSeq 2500. The raw public data were reprocessed by TCRdb itself: fastp quality trimming at Q25, MiXCR clonotype calling, in-frame beta chains only. Each record represents a unique CDR3 protein, reported with the most common genes and DNA among its rows. The sample has 800,000 to 900,000 distinct CDR3 sequences on record, about 11% of them singletons. 0.45% to 0.6% of the sample rests with the top ten. Results the study describes overall, beyond this receptor: Blood from ankylosing spondylitis patients appeared to be characterized by a TCR beta motif composed of about eight highly homologous amino acid variants.

The sample comprised blood, either unsorted or a sorted T cell fraction (not recorded which). Receptors were obtained from a male donor with ankylosing spondylitis.

This clonotype has a handful of counts. The V call is TRBV20-1, the J call TRBJ2-1, with D perhaps assigned TRBD1 or TRBD2 (5 bases each). The germline CDR1 and CDR2 sequences are DFQATT and SNEGSKA (reference sequence). The CDR3 length is 12 residues. V lost 0 bases to trimming and J lost 10 bases, with 10 bases between them. DNA for the CDR3: TGCAGTGCTAGAGATGAGGGACGGGAGCAGTTCTTC. Translating gives CSARDEGREQFF.

V gene TRBV20-1 combines with J gene TRBJ2-1; 9 bases align to TRBD1. Losses at the gene ends were 5 bases for V and 7 bases for J; bases not matched to a gene: 15. CDR3 length: 16 residues. From germline, CDR1 is DFQATT and CDR2 SNEGSKA (reference sequence). The CDR3 reads CSASPPPGQGVNEQFF. DNA for the CDR3: TGCAGTGCTTCTCCTCCCCCGGGACAGGGTGTAAATGAGCAGTTCTTC.

The chain recombines TRBV5-1 with TRBJ2-2, with no clear D. The CDR3 runs to 16 residues. V was cut by 0 bases and J by 5 bases, with 14 bases left in between. CDR1 SGHRS and CDR2 YFSETQ come from the germline V gene. CDR3 DNA sequence: TGCGCCAGCAGCTTGGGAAGGAATACAGCAACCGGGGAGCTGTTTTTT. This translates into CASSLGRNTATGELFF.

In its sample, this clonotype was seen a few times. The V call is TRBV6-6, the J call TRBJ2-4; 7 bases match TRBD1. J was trimmed by 7 bases and V by 7 bases; bases with no gene match: 7. Germline assignment: CDR1 MNHNY and CDR2 SVGAGI (reference sequence). The CDR3 contains 13 residues. The DNA of the CDR3 is TGTGCCAGCAAGTTAGGACAGGTCAACATTCAGTACTTC. As protein: CASKLGQVNIQYF.

This clonotype occurred a few times. The rearrangement links TRBV4-1 to TRBJ2-3; 7 bases line up with TRBD2. This CDR3 has 14 amino acids. V shed 8 bases, J shed 6 bases, and the junction held 11 bases outside the gene matches. Germline-derived CDR1 and CDR2 are MGHRA and YSYEKL. The DNA of the CDR3 is TGCGCCAGCTCATGGACTAGACTAGTTGATACGCAGTATTTT. Translation gives CASSWTRLVDTQYF.

This clonotype has only a few counts. The J gene is TRBJ2-5, the V gene TRBV7-3; D is unclear. The germline CDR1 and CDR2 sequences are SGHTA and FQGTGA. The V end lost 1 base, the J end lost 1 base, and 7 bases lay between the germline ends. The CDR3 consists of 14 residues. In DNA form, the CDR3 reads TGTGCCAGCAGCTTAAATGCGTTCCAAGAGACCCAGTACTTC. It encodes CASSLNAFQETQYF.

The chain couples TRBV2 to TRBJ1-5; tentative D call: TRBD1 (5 bases). CDR3 length: 14 amino acids. CDR1 and CDR2 (germline): SNHLY, FYNNEI. Trimming cost V 2 bases and J 5 bases, with 10 bases left between them. The CDR3 nucleotides are TGTGCCAGCAGTGAACAATCGGGGGATCAGCCCCAGCATTTT. It translates to CASSEQSGDQPQHF.

V gene TRBV10-3 combines with J gene TRBJ1-2; a weak D match, TRBD1 (6 bases). This CDR3 is 17 amino acids long. Trimming removed 0 bases from V and 6 bases from J, with 20 bases in between. Germline assignment: CDR1 ENHRY and CDR2 SYGVKD. Written as DNA, the CDR3 is TGTGCCATCAGTGAGTCGAAATCAAAGGGGGGCAGGCATGGCTACACCTTC. This translates into CAISESKSKGGRHGYTF.

There are a few counts of this clonotype. The chain recombines TRBV15 with TRBJ2-7; a weak D match, TRBD1 (6 bases). This CDR3 is built from 18 residues. CDR1 LNHNV and CDR2 YYDKDF come from the germline V gene (reference sequence). V lost 0 bases and J 2 bases, leaving 20 bases between the germline ends. This CDR3 is CATSREGAGSLGTYEQYF. The CDR3 DNA follows: TGTGCCACCAGCAGAGAGGGGGCAGGCTCTCTTGGGACCTACGAGCAGTACTTC.

The table lists this clonotype with a few counts. The rearrangement joins TRBV7-2 to TRBJ1-1; 7 bases are a match to TRBD1. Germline assignment: CDR1 SGHTA and CDR2 FQGNSA. The CDR3 extends over 15 amino acids. V gave up 3 bases and J gave up 0 bases; unmatched junction bases: 4. CDR3 sequence: CASSFHRGLNTEAFF. The CDR3 DNA follows: TGTGCCAGCAGCTTCCACAGGGGCCTGAACACTGAAGCTTTCTTT.

This clonotype was detected only a few times. The gene calls are TRBV7-6 and TRBJ2-7; 11 bases agree with TRBD1. The CDR3 has 16 residues. In germline, CDR1 is SGHVS, CDR2 FNYEAQ. The V segment lost 0 bases and the J segment 4 bases; nucleotides outside the gene matches: 5. The CDR3 DNA sequence: TGTGCCAGCAGCTTAGCGGCCGGGACAGGGGGATACGAGCAGTACTTC. It is translated as CASSLAAGTGGYEQYF.

This clonotype has more than one count but fewer than ten. The chain carries TRBV4-2 and TRBJ2-5, with 8 bases matching TRBD1. Trimming at V came to 1 base and at J to 5 bases, leaving 6 bases not matched to a gene. The CDR3 length is 15 residues. Germline V gene sequence: CDR1 LGHNA, CDR2 YNFKEQ. In nucleotides, the CDR3 is TGTGCCAGCAGCCAAGGGACAGGGAGTTTGGAGACCCAGTACTTC. Translation gives CASSQGTGSLETQYF.

V gene TRBV4-3 combines with J gene TRBJ1-1; no firm D call. The CDR3 extends over 13 amino acids. Trimming took off 0 bases at V and 11 bases at J, with 13 bases between the two ends. Germline lookup yields CDR1 LGHNA and CDR2 YSLEER. The CDR3 protein is CASSQDITRPAFF. The CDR3 DNA follows: TGCGCCAGCAGCCAAGATATAACCCGCCCCGCTTTCTTT.

The chain has TRBV7-2 and TRBJ2-7; D is ambiguous. The CDR3 totals 16 residues. V lost 2 bases and J lost 0, with 14 bases in between. Per the germline V gene, CDR1 is SGHTA and CDR2 is FQGNSA. The chain's CDR3 is CASSLPAGKSSYEQYF. The DNA for the CDR3 is TGTGCCAGCAGCTTACCGGCCGGAAAGTCCTCCTACGAGCAGTACTTC.

There are a few counts of this clonotype. The V gene is TRBV7-2, the J gene TRBJ2-1; 9 nucleotides align to TRBD2. Germline assignment: CDR1 SGHTA and CDR2 FQGNSA. With V trimmed by 5 bases and J by 4 bases, 6 bases remained unmatched. The CDR3 is 15 residues long. The CDR3 nucleotides read TGTGCCAGCAGCCCGGGGACTAGCTGGTACAATGAGCAGTTCTTC. It yields the protein CASSPGTSWYNEQFF.

This clonotype showed up just a few times. The CDR3 loop is CASSVGPTGDTEAFF. Written as DNA, the CDR3 is TGTGCCAGCAGCGTAGGACCAACAGGAGACACTGAAGCTTTCTTT. This chain connects TRBV9 to TRBJ1-1; a weak D match, TRBD1 (5 bases). The CDR3 length is 15 residues. Trimming left V 0 bases short and J 3 bases short, with 12 bases between. Germline V gene sequence: CDR1 SGDLS, CDR2 YYNGEE.

This clonotype was recorded at least ten times. V gene TRBV20-1 combines with J gene TRBJ2-5; D ambiguous. The CDR3 has 13 amino acids. V lost 3 bases, J lost 5 bases, and 13 bases lay in between. Germline loops: CDR1 DFQATT, CDR2 SNEGSKA (reference sequence). CDR3 residues: CSASVSAMETQYF. Written as DNA, the CDR3 is TGCAGTGCTAGTGTCTCAGCGATGGAGACCCAGTACTTC.

This clonotype has more than one count but fewer than ten. The CDR3 nucleotides are TGTGCCAGCAGTTTATCCGGACAGGCGCGTTACGAGCAGTACTTC. Its protein product is CASSLSGQARYEQYF. This chain uses TRBV28 with TRBJ2-7; 7 bases agree with TRBD1. Germline-derived CDR1 and CDR2 are MDHEN and SYDVKM. J was trimmed by 4 bases and V by 1 base; bases with no gene match: 7. The CDR3 is 15 amino acids.

The chain joins TRBV11-2 to TRBJ2-7; D perhaps matches TRBD2 (6 bases). The V end lost 2 bases, the J end lost 0 bases, and 14 bases lay between the germline ends. Looked up from germline, CDR1 is SGHAT and CDR2 is FQNNGV. This CDR3 has 16 residues. CDR3 in DNA: TGTGCCAGCAGCTTATACCTAGCGTCGAGCTCCTACGAGCAGTACTTC. Its translation: CASSLYLASSSYEQYF.

This clonotype was observed at least ten times. This chain joins TRBV6-5 and TRBJ1-1; D is undetermined. The CDR3 length is 14 residues. Germline values: CDR1 MNHEY, CDR2 SVGAGI. Trimming removed 2 bases at V and 1 base at J, with 8 bases between. CDR3 sequence (DNA): TGTGCCAGCAGTTACAGGGCCTCGAACACTGAAGCTTTCTTT. Translation: CASSYRASNTEAFF.

This rearrangement joins TRBV6-5 to TRBJ2-7, with 9 bases identical to TRBD1. V lost 2 bases, J lost 1 base, and 6 bases stayed unmatched. The CDR3 totals 16 residues. The germline V gene encodes CDR1 MNHEY and CDR2 SVGAGI. This CDR3 reads CASSYTGTGLSYEQYF. As DNA, the CDR3 is TGTGCCAGCAGTTACACCGGGACAGGGCTATCCTACGAGCAGTACTTC.

This clonotype was recorded a few times. The chain is built from TRBV4-3 and TRBJ2-3, with D perhaps TRBD1 (5 bases). Germline-derived CDR1 and CDR2 are LGHNA and YSLEER. CDR3 length: 15 residues. The V end lost 1 base, the J end lost 4 bases, and 12 bases lay between the germline ends. The CDR3 loop reads CASSQGGGEADTQYF. CDR3 in DNA: TGCGCCAGCAGCCAAGGGGGCGGTGAAGCAGATACGCAGTATTTT.

In this sample, this clonotype turned up a few times. This sequence joins TRBV27 and TRBJ1-1; TRBD1 agrees at 10 bases. The length of the CDR3 is 15 residues. Losses at the gene ends were 5 bases for V and 3 bases for J; bases not matched to a gene: 6. Germline CDR1 MNHEY, CDR2 SMNVEV (reference sequence). CDR3 sequence (DNA): TGTGCCAGCAGTATACGGACAGGGGGAGACACTGAAGCTTTCTTT. Protein product: CASSIRTGGDTEAFF.

The sample holds a few counts of this clonotype. V usage is TRBV29-1 and J usage is TRBJ2-7; 7 bases match TRBD1. Trimming at V came to 6 bases and at J to 2 bases, leaving 7 bases not matched to a gene. The CDR3 consists of 13 residues. Germline V gives CDR1 SQVTM, CDR2 ANQGSEA. The CDR3 protein is CSVRTGRPYEQYF. CDR3 DNA: TGCAGCGTGAGGACAGGCCGACCCTACGAGCAGTACTTC.

This clonotype was found many times. The chain has TRBV7-2 and TRBJ2-3, with a tentative D call TRBD2 (5 bases). The V and J ends lost 5 bases and 5 bases respectively, with 14 bases between them. Per the germline V gene, CDR1 is SGHTA and CDR2 is FQGNSA. The CDR3 runs 14 residues. CDR3 DNA: TGTGCCAGCAGCCCGGGATCGGTGGGAGATACGCAGTATTTT. This translates into CASSPGSVGDTQYF.